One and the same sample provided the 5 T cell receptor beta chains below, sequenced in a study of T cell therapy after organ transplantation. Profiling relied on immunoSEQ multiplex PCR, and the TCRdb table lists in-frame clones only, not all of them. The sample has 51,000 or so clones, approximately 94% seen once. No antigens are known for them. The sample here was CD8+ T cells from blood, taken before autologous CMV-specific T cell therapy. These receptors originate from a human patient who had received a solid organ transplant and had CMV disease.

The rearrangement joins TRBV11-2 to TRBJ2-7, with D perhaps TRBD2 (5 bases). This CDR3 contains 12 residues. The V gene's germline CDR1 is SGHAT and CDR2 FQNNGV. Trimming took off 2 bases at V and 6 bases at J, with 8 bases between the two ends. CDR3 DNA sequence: TGTGCCAGCAGCTTAACCCGGGGCGAGCAGTACTTC. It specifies CASSLTRGEQYF.

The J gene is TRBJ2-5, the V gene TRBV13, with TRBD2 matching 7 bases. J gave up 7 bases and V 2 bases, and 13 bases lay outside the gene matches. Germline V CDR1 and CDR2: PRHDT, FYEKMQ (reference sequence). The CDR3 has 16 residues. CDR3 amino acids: CASSLSLAAESGTQYF. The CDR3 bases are TGTGCCAGCAGCTTAAGTCTAGCGGCCGAATCGGGGACCCAGTACTTC.

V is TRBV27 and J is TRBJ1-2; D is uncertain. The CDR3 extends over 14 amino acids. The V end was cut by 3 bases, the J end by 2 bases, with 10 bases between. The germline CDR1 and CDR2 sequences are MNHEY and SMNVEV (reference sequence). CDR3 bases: TGTGCCAGCAGTTTCGGGGTCGGCAACTATGGCTACACCTTC. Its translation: CASSFGVGNYGYTF.

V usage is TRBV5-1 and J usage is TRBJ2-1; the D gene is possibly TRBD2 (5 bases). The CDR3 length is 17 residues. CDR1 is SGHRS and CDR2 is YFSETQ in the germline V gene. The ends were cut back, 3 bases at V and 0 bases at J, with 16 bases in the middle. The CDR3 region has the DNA TGCGCCAGCAGCTCTTCGTTTAGCGATAGCTCCTACAATGAGCAGTTCTTC. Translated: CASSSSFSDSSYNEQFF.

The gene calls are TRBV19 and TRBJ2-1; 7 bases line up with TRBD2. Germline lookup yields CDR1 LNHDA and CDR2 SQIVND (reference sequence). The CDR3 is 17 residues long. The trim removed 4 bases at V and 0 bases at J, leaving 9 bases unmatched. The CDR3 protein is CASSTSGTHSSYNEQFF. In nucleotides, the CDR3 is TGTGCCAGTAGTACCAGCGGGACTCACAGCTCCTACAATGAGCAGTTCTTC. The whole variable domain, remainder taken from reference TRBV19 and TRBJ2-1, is DGGITQSPKYLFRKEGQNVTLSCEQNLNHDAMYWYRQDPGQGLRLIYYSQIVNDFQKGDIAEGYSVSREKKESFPLTVTSAQKNPTAFYLCASSTSGTHSSYNEQFFGPGTRLTVL.